The T cell receptor (beta chain) under discussion was sequenced for a study of T-cell reconstitution after alpha-beta-depleted transplantation in children. General study results and limits: Surviving thymic progenitors and recipient T cells were the source of high TCRbeta diversity at day 60 in some patients. T cells produced anew were the main source of T-cell counts and diversity one year after transplant. Expanded clones from the graft, numbering several hundred, reportedly supplied alpha-beta T cells about two months after transplant.

In its sample, this clonotype was seen a few times. Its antigen remains unidentified. Unique molecular identifiers were used in preparing the TCRbeta library. TCRdb recomputed calls from the PCR reads with MiXCR, one row per CDR3 protein. Of about 100,000 distinct CDR3 sequences in the sample, 7% to 8% were seen once. V lost 1 base and J 6 bases, leaving 6 bases between the germline ends. This CDR3 is 13 amino acids long. The starting material was PBMCs, obtained before TCRalphabeta/CD19-depleted stem cell transplant. The rearrangement links TRBV12-3 or TRBV12-4 to TRBJ2-2, with D possibly TRBD2 on 6 matching bases. The TCR was taken from a boy between 2 and 10 years old with acute lymphoblastic leukemia, due to receive a stem cell transplant. CDR3 DNA: TGTGCCAGCAGTTTAGGGGGGGCCGGGGAGCTGTTTTTT. Its protein is CASSLGGAGELFF.